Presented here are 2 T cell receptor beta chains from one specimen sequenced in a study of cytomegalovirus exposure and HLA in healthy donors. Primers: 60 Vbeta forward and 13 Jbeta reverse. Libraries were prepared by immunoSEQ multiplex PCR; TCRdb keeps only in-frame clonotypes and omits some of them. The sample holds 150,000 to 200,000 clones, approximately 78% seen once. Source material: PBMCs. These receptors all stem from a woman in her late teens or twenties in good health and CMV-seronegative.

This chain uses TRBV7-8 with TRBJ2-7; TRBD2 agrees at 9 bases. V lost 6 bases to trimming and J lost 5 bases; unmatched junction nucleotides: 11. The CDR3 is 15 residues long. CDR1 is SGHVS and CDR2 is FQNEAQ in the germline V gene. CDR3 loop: CASSYILAGDNEQYF. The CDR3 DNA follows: TGTGCCAGCAGTTATATTTTAGCGGGAGATAACGAGCAGTACTTC.

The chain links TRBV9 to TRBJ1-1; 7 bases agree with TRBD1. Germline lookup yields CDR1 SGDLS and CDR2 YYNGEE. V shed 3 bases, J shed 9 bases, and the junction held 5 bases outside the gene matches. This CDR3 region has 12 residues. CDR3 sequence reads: CASSAPGQKAFF. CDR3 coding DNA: TGTGCCAGCAGCGCTCCGGGACAGAAAGCTTTCTTT.